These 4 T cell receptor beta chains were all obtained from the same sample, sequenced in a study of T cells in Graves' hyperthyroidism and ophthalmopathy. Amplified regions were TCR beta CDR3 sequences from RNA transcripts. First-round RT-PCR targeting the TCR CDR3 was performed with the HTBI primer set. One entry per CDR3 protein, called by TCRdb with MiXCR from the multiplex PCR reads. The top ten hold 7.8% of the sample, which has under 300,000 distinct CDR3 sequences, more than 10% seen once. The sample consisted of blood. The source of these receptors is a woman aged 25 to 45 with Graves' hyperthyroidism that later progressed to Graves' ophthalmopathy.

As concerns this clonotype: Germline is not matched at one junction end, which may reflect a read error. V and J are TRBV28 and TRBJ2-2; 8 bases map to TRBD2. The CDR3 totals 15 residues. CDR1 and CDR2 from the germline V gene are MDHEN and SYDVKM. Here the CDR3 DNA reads TGTGCCAGCAGTGGAGCGGGAGTCTCCACCGGGGAGCTGGTTTTT. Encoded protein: CASSGAGVSTGELVF.

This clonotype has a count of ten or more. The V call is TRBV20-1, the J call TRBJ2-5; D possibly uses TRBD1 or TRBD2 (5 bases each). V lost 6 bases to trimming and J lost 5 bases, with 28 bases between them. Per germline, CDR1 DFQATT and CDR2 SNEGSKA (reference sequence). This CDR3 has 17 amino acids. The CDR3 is CSAKRLVVGERGETQYF. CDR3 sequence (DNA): TGCAGTGCAAAGAGACTGGTGGTGGGGGAAAGGGGCGAGACCCAGTACTTC.

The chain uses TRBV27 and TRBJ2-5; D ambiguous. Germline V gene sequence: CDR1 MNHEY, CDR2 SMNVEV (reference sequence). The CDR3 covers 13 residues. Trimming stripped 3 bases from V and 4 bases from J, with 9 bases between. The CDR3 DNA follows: TGTGCCAGCAGTTTTAACAGCTTAGAGACCCAGTACTTC. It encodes CASSFNSLETQYF.

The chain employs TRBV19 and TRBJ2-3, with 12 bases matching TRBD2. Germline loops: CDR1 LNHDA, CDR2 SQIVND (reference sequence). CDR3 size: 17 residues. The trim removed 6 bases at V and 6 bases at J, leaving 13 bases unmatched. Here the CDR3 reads CASSKRGLAGSRDTQYF. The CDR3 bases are TGTGCCAGTAGCAAAAGAGGACTAGCGGGATCCCGGGATACGCAGTATTTT. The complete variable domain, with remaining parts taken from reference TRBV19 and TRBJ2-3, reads DGGITQSPKYLFRKEGQNVTLSCEQNLNHDAMYWYRQDPGQGLRLIYYSQIVNDFQKGDIAEGYSVSREKKESFPLTVTSAQKNPTAFYLCASSKRGLAGSRDTQYFGPGTRLTVL.